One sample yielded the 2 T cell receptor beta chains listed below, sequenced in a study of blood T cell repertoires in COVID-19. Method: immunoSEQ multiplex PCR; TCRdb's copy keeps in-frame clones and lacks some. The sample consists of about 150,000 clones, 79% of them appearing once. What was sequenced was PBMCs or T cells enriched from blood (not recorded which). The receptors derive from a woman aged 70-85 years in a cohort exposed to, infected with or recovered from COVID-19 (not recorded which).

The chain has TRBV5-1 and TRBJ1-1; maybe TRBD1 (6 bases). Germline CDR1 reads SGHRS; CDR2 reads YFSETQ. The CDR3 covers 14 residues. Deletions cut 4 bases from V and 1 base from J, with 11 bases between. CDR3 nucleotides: TGCGCCAGCAGCCAAGGGACATGGAACACTGAAGCTTTCTTT. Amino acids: CASSQGTWNTEAFF.

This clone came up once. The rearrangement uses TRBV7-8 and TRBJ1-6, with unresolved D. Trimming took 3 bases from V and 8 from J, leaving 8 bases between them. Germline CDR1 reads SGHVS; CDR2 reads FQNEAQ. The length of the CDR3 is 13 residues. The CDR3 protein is CASSLPGDSPLHF. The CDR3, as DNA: TGTGCCAGCAGCTTGCCGGGAGATTCACCCCTCCACTTT.